Below are 8 T cell receptor beta chains sequenced from a single sample in a study of cytomegalovirus exposure and HLA in healthy donors. This PCR relied on a set of 60 Vbeta primers and 13 Jbeta primers. Method: immunoSEQ multiplex PCR; TCRdb's copy keeps in-frame clones and lacks some. Of 50,000 to 65,000 clones listed, over 70% are singletons. Specimen: PBMCs. These receptors were collected from a man aged 50-60 years in good health and CMV-seropositive.

This clone occurred once. The chain recombines TRBV2 with TRBJ2-6; D may be TRBD1 (5 bases). Germline V gene data show CDR1 as SNHLY and CDR2 as FYNNEI. The CDR3 is 19 amino acids. The V end lost 2 bases, the J end lost 0 bases, and 17 bases lay between the germline ends. The CDR3 here is CASSELSETVSSGANVLTF. As DNA, the CDR3 is TGTGCCAGCAGTGAACTATCGGAGACAGTGAGCTCTGGGGCCAACGTCCTGACTTTC.

The chain joins TRBV6-1 to TRBJ1-2; 9 nucleotides agree with TRBD1. This CDR3 has 13 amino acids. Trimming cost V 8 bases and J 6 bases; bases outside gene matches: 7. Per the germline V gene, CDR1 is MNHNS and CDR2 is SASEGT. CDR3 region: CASWDGQGHGYTF. For the CDR3, the DNA is TGTGCCAGCTGGGACGGACAGGGGCATGGCTACACCTTC.

The J gene is TRBJ2-2, the V gene TRBV21-1; the DNA was not compared with TRBD1, the D call given in the table. TRBV21-1 represents a pseudogene. This CDR3 has 13 residues. CDR3 amino acids: CASGQSNTGELFF. In nucleotides, the CDR3 is TGTGCCAGTGGACAATCGAACACCGGGGAGCTGTTTTTT.

The CDR3 region has the DNA TGTGCCACTAGATCGACAGGGGACGACTATGGCTACACCTTC. Translated, it gives CATRSTGDDYGYTF. This chain uses TRBV19 with TRBJ1-2; 8 nucleotides agree with TRBD1. Germline loops: CDR1 LNHDA, CDR2 SQIVND (reference sequence). The CDR3 extends over 14 amino acids. With V trimmed by 10 bases and J by 3 bases, 10 bases remained unmatched.

The V call is TRBV5-1, the J call TRBJ1-1; weak D call: TRBD1 (5 bases). CDR3 length equals 13 residues. Trimming pared 2 bases from V and 6 bases from J, leaving 11 bases between. CDR1 and CDR2 from the germline V gene are SGHRS and YFSETQ. CDR3 nucleotide sequence: TGCGCCAGCAGCTTCGGCAGGGTCGCTGAAGCTTTCTTT. Its protein is CASSFGRVAEAFF.

The J gene is TRBJ2-3, the V gene TRBV5-4; D perhaps matches TRBD2 (6 bases). The germline V gene encodes CDR1 SGHNT and CDR2 YYREEE (reference sequence). The length of the CDR3 is 15 residues. Trimming pared 5 bases from V and 0 bases from J, leaving 13 bases between. The chain's CDR3 is CASRETSLSTDTQYF. CDR3 in DNA: TGTGCCAGCAGGGAGACTAGTCTCAGCACAGATACGCAGTATTTT.

The chain joins TRBV2 to TRBJ2-7, with D tentatively TRBD2 (6 bases). V was clipped by 4 bases and J by 3 bases, with 10 bases between them. From germline, CDR1 is SNHLY and CDR2 FYNNEI. The CDR3 covers 13 residues. CDR3 sequence reads: CASSGLEGYEQYF. The CDR3 DNA follows: TGTGCCAGCAGTGGACTAGAGGGCTACGAGCAGTACTTC.

A few counts support this clone. The genes are TRBV6-5 and TRBJ2-5, with TRBD1 matching 9 bases. V dropped 2 bases and J dropped 4; count of bases not matched to a gene: 5. There are 15 residues in the CDR3. CDR1 MNHEY and CDR2 SVGAGI come from the germline V gene. CDR3 sequence: CASSYGGQGLETQYF. Here the CDR3 DNA reads TGTGCCAGCAGTTACGGGGGACAGGGTTTAGAGACCCAGTACTTC.